This T cell receptor beta chain was documented in a study of shared clonotypes between healthy human individuals (dated by TCRdb to about 2020). With regard to the full study: A few men and a couple of women, aged 18 to 49 years, made up the cohort. For each donor, three plates each were used for CD4 naive and CD4 memory, two plates were used for CD8 naive, and one plate was used for CD8 memory. To estimate repertoire size and how much clonotypes are shared between individuals, the study performed deep sequencing of blood TCR repertoires from five healthy adults. To increase sequencing depth and limit assay-specific biases, TCR repertoire library preparation and sequencing were carried out by different laboratories using diverse techniques. Between about 0.9 and 8.9 billion PBMCs per donor were obtained by leukapheresis. What the research found in general, with its limitations: Compared with non-shared clonotypes, clonotypes shared by all four sorted-subset donors had higher generation probabilities. Only blood was sampled, and tissue TCR repertoires likely differ from those in blood. Naive subsets generally had larger estimated clonotype richness than memory subsets did. The small number of donors limited the genetic and exposure-history diversity represented. Across four donors, roughly 5% of naive CD4, roughly 3.5% of naive CD8, about 2.3% of memory CD4, and 0.4% to 0.45% of memory CD8 clonotypes were shared. Pairwise subsampling led to the expectation that sequencing depth would affect the degree of clonotype sharing among donors. Even with the large sequencing depth, rarefaction of the sorted-subset datasets indicated that sequencing was incomplete.

CDR1 MDHEN and CDR2 SYDVKM are derived from the germline V gene. V is pared back by 6 bases and J by 3 bases, with 18 bases lying between the germline termini. The CDR3 covers 15 residues, taking in both the cysteine and the phenylalanine. The DNA shown is the 45-base CDR3, in frame from base 1. In the case of this clone: The antigen this receptor binds is unknown. No per-base quality is available; no much larger clone lies one base away.

Using the deep immunoSEQ assay, TCR CDR3 regions were amplified from genomic DNA by multiplex PCR. Extracted genomic DNA from each cell subset was distributed evenly across all wells of several immunoSEQ 96-well plates, and each plate was treated as a replicate. For sorted subsets, each replicate PCR was loaded with 150 to 250 ng genomic DNA, equivalent to about 30,000 T cell genomes. The purified libraries were quantified using a Qubit 3.0 fluorometer, sized with a Bioanalyzer 2100, and then quantified again using the KAPA Library Quantification kit. Each immunoSEQ 96-well plate was sequenced on its own single-read 150-cycle Illumina NextSeq 550 flow cell. The source study handled its data this way. Because the immunoSEQ output included only junctional sequences and no quality scores, the filtering could not be the same as the filtering used for full-length reads. Sequences were annotated with PyIR, a Python wrapper for IgBLAST v1.9, and V/J genes and CDR3 were assigned using IMGT germline references. Reads were filtered out if the reads had weak V/J assignments (E-value above 1e-6), no CDR3, stop codons, out-of-frame junctions, or ambiguous translated residues. A V3J clonotype was defined by an identical inferred V gene, J gene, and CDR3 amino acid sequence. To compute the percentage overlap between repertoires, the number of shared unique clonotypes was divided by the size of the smaller repertoire. Richness of each repertoire was evaluated using RTK rarefaction, the Chao1 estimator, and Recon v2.1 estimates of unobserved clonotypes. Generation probabilities for all TCRbeta clonotypes obtained by the gDNA method from a few donors were computed using OLGA. This immuneACCESS table, as held by TCRdb, lists in-frame sequences with V and J called but not all clones. Of the missing ones, under half trace to an unresolved V gene in checked studies; the others have no known cause. Clone size and the V and J calls come from that table; the DNA yielded D and trimming. The table for this sample lists hundreds of thousands of clones; 74% of them were counted only once. Jointly, the top ten make up 1.5% to 2% of the sample.

Healthy HIV-negative adults with no recently reported acute infections or vaccinations were included as donors. Only Caucasian adults living in Nashville, Tennessee, USA were represented among the donors. Magnetic negative selection was used to enrich CD4+ T cells, after which naive cells were positively selected on CD45RA and the negative fraction became the memory subset. Blood was collected by leukapheresis, and PBMCs were isolated by Ficoll-Histopaque density gradient centrifugation and then cryopreserved in liquid nitrogen vapor phase. Purity and quantity of every magnetically sorted T cell population were checked by analytical flow cytometry. Each sorted fraction had its genomic DNA isolated and then quantified by UV absorbance on a Nanodrop 2000c.

This receptor was identified in a woman aged 25 to 39 in good health. The chain is encoded by TRBV28 joined to TRBJ2-7; the D gene is perhaps TRBD1 or TRBD2, each of them matching over 5 bases. The material sequenced was memory CD4+ T cells sorted from blood. This specimen's cell subset or site label, per the study, means: CD45RA-negative fraction. The DNA sequence follows: TGTGCCAGCAGGGTCGGGGCTATAGGCTTCTACGAGCAGTACTTC. This encodes CASRVGAIGFYEQYF.